These 19 T cell receptor beta chains originate from one sample sequenced in a study of vaccination and CD4 T cells after COVID-19. The Oncomine TCR Beta short-read assay sequenced DNA from cultured CD4+ T cells. TCRdb itself ran the PCR reads through MiXCR, one entry per CDR3 protein. The sample lists 20,000 to 30,000 distinct CDR3 sequences, approximately 28% occurring once. No cognate antigen is known for these TCRs. Time point specified: late sampling 161 to 241 days after vaccination in three convalescent patients. Noted treatment: roughly nine-day PBMC culture with coronavirus spike peptide pools or control peptides (ViraFEST assay). This specimen consisted of CD4+ T cells from blood, cultured in vitro, obtained about 7 months after SARS-CoV-2 vaccination. These receptors were collected from a human donor who had recovered from COVID-19.

This chain links TRBV20-1 with TRBJ2-3; 9 nucleotides line up with TRBD1. Germline CDR1 is DFQATT and CDR2 is SNEGSKA (reference sequence). V dropped 6 bases and J dropped 1; count of bases not matched to a gene: 8. The CDR3 extends over 15 amino acids. The CDR3 is CSATRDRDGTDTQYF. CDR3 coding DNA: TGCAGTGCAACCCGGGACAGGGATGGCACAGATACGCAGTATTTT.

This clonotype was counted between two and nine times. The chain combines TRBV6-2 or TRBV6-3 with TRBJ1-1; 9 nucleotides align to TRBD1. The germline gives CDR1 MNHEY, CDR2 SVGEGT. This CDR3 comprises 15 residues. Losses at the gene ends were 6 bases for V and 1 base for J; bases not matched to a gene: 6. CDR3 protein: CASSYRGPRNTEAFF. CDR3 bases: TGTGCCAGCAGCTACAGGGGGCCGCGGAACACTGAAGCTTTCTTT.

A word on this clonotype: At one boundary the junction diverges from the germline segment, which might be a read error. V is TRBV6-5 and J is TRBJ2-5; perhaps TRBD2 as D (7 bases). Germline V gene sequence: CDR1 MNHEY, CDR2 SVGAGI. CDR3 length equals 15 residues. The CDR3: CASSYLGGAGETQYF. The CDR3 DNA is TGTGCCAGCAGCTACTTGGGGGGGGCCGGGGAGACCCAGTACTTC.

The rearrangement links TRBV21-1 to TRBJ2-3; the listed D gene, TRBD2, was not tested against the DNA. TRBV21-1 is an annotated pseudogene. The CDR3 is 16 residues long. The CDR3 region has the DNA TGTGCCAGCAGCAAGTTACGCCTCCGCCTCACAGATACGCAGTATTTT. Its translation is CASSKLRLRLTDTQYF.

This chain joins TRBV6-5 and TRBJ1-1, with D hard to call. The CDR3 contains 15 residues. CDR1 and CDR2 (germline): MNHEY, SVGAGI. V lost 2 bases and J lost 2, with 12 bases in between. The CDR3 sequence: CASSYPTRSNTEAFF. The DNA for the CDR3 is TGTGCCAGCAGTTACCCCACTCGCTCAAACACTGAAGCTTTCTTT.

The CDR3 region is CSAVSSGRGVGETQYF. The CDR3 coding sequence is TGCAGTGCAGTTTCTAGCGGGAGGGGCGTTGGAGAGACCCAGTACTTC. This chain joins TRBV20-1 and TRBJ2-5; 12 bases agree with TRBD2. There are 16 residues in the CDR3. CDR1 DFQATT and CDR2 SNEGSKA come from the germline V gene (reference sequence). Trimming took 6 bases from V and 4 from J; bases not matched to a gene: 12.

This chain links TRBV28 with TRBJ1-6; TRBD1 agrees at 9 bases. Losses at the gene ends were 2 bases for V and 9 bases for J; bases not matched to a gene: 2. Germline assignment: CDR1 MDHEN and CDR2 SYDVKM. The CDR3 covers 14 residues. The CDR3 here is CASSLGDRVSPLHF. The CDR3 bases are TGTGCCAGCAGTTTAGGGGACAGGGTTTCACCCCTCCACTTT.

V usage is TRBV6-1 and J usage is TRBJ2-1; TRBD2 matches 7 bases. The V gene's germline CDR1 is MNHNS and CDR2 SASEGT. Trimming at V came to 6 bases and at J to 8 bases, leaving 7 bases not matched to a gene. The CDR3 extends over 13 amino acids. CDR3 in DNA: TGTGCCAGCAGACTAGGACTAGTCGATGAGCAGTTCTTC. It encodes CASRLGLVDEQFF.

The table lists this clonotype with a few counts. This chain links TRBV7-3 with TRBJ1-6; D ambiguous. Trimming pared 0 bases from V and 6 bases from J, leaving 12 bases between. Germline values: CDR1 SGHTA, CDR2 FQGTGA. The CDR3 length is 16 residues. CDR3: CASSLTSTAPNSPLHF. The CDR3 nucleotides read TGTGCCAGCAGCTTAACGTCAACAGCGCCTAATTCACCCCTCCACTTT.

This clonotype has just a few counts. V usage is TRBV20-1 and J usage is TRBJ1-5; 7 nucleotides align to TRBD1. Germline CDR1 is DFQATT and CDR2 is SNEGSKA (reference sequence). Trimming at V came to 3 bases and at J to 5 bases, leaving 4 bases not matched to a gene. The CDR3 spans 13 residues. In nucleotides, the CDR3 is TGCAGTGCTAGGTACAGGGGCGATCAGCCCCAGCATTTT. It yields the protein CSARYRGDQPQHF.

The gene calls are TRBV12-3 or TRBV12-4 and TRBJ1-6, with a tentative D call TRBD1 (5 bases). CDR3 length: 14 residues. The V end was cut by 2 bases, the J end by 8 bases, with 10 bases between. The CDR3 nucleotides are TGTGCCAGCAGTTTACAGGGATCGGATTCACCCCTCCACTTT. Residues: CASSLQGSDSPLHF.

This chain joins TRBV19 and TRBJ2-7; weak D call: TRBD1 (5 bases). This CDR3 has 13 amino acids. CDR1 is LNHDA, CDR2 SQIVND, per germline (reference sequence). Trimming removed 1 base at V and 8 bases at J, with 12 bases between. The CDR3 nucleotides are TGTGCCAGTAGTATAGCTGTACAGGACAAGCAGTACTTC. It is translated as CASSIAVQDKQYF. Together with reference TRBV19 and TRBJ2-7, the CDR3 gives the full variable domain: DGGITQSPKYLFRKEGQNVTLSCEQNLNHDAMYWYRQDPGQGLRLIYYSQIVNDFQKGDIAEGYSVSREKKESFPLTVTSAQKNPTAFYLCASSIAVQDKQYFGPGTRLTVT.

By share, this clonotype counts as medium-sized. This sequence joins TRBV20-1 and TRBJ2-5, with 7 bases identical to TRBD2. J gave up 2 bases and V 3 bases, and 6 bases lay outside the gene matches. This CDR3 contains 14 residues. Germline V lookup: CDR1 DFQATT, CDR2 SNEGSKA (reference sequence). Here the CDR3 reads CSARAGVLQETQYF. Here the CDR3 DNA reads TGCAGTGCTAGGGCGGGAGTGTTACAAGAGACCCAGTACTTC.

This clonotype was seen a few times. V is TRBV20-1 and J is TRBJ2-5, with D possibly matching TRBD1 (5 bases). The CDR3 is 12 amino acids. V lost 4 bases and J 5 bases, leaving 11 bases between the germline ends. Germline V gene sequence: CDR1 DFQATT, CDR2 SNEGSKA (reference sequence). DNA of the CDR3: TGCAGTGCTACAGCCCAGGGTGAGACCCAGTACTTC. This sequence encodes CSATAQGETQYF.

This sequence joins TRBV5-5 and TRBJ2-7; 8 bases match TRBD2. V was clipped by 3 bases and J by 2 bases; unmatched bases: 7. The CDR3 has 15 residues. Germline CDR1 SGHKS, CDR2 YYEKEE (reference sequence). CDR3 coding DNA: TGTGCCAGCAGCTCAGGACTAGCCCCCACCTACGAGCAGTACTTC. The encoded protein is CASSSGLAPTYEQYF. Looking up the rest from reference TRBV5-5 and TRBJ2-7 gives the full variable domain: DAGVTQSPTHLIKTRGQQVTLRCSPISGHKSVSWYQQVLGQGPQFIFQYYEKEERGRGNFPDRFSARQFPNYSSELNVNALLLGDSALYLCASSSGLAPTYEQYFGPGTRLTVT.

In its sample, this clonotype was seen a few times. This rearrangement joins TRBV7-8 to TRBJ1-1, with a weak D call TRBD1 (5 bases). V was cut by 9 bases and J by 1 base, with 12 bases left in between. This CDR3 has 13 amino acids. Germline loops: CDR1 SGHVS, CDR2 FQNEAQ. CDR3 region: CASRKGTNTEAFF. CDR3 DNA sequence: TGTGCCAGTCGTAAAGGGACGAACACTGAAGCTTTCTTT.

This clonotype has more than one count but fewer than ten. The chain joins TRBV6-1 to TRBJ2-3, with 7 bases fitting TRBD2. V gave up 2 bases and J gave up 4 bases; unmatched junction bases: 6. CDR3 length: 15 amino acids. Germline lookup yields CDR1 MNHNS and CDR2 SASEGT. Here the CDR3 DNA reads TGTGCCAGCAGTGAATTGAGGGGAGGGCCAGATACGCAGTATTTT. This codes for CASSELRGGPDTQYF.

This clonotype has a handful of counts. The chain couples TRBV20-1 to TRBJ2-1; 15 bases match TRBD2. Trimming cost V 3 bases and J 3 bases; bases outside gene matches: 6. Germline V gives CDR1 DFQATT, CDR2 SNEGSKA (reference sequence). The CDR3 is 17 residues long. Here the CDR3 reads CSASRGLAGGNYNEQFF. As DNA, the CDR3 is TGCAGTGCTAGTCGGGGACTAGCGGGAGGAAACTACAATGAGCAGTTCTTC.

This clonotype appeared a single time. This rearrangement joins TRBV19 to TRBJ2-3; a possible D gene is TRBD2 (6 bases). CDR1 is LNHDA, CDR2 SQIVND, per germline (reference sequence). Trimming removed 6 bases from V and 4 bases from J, with 11 bases in between. The CDR3 consists of 13 residues. CDR3 amino acids: CASRLGGADTQYF. The DNA of the CDR3 is TGTGCCAGTAGATTAGGCGGGGCAGATACGCAGTATTTT. The full variable domain, in which reference TRBV19 and TRBJ2-3 provide the parts outside the CDR3, is DGGITQSPKYLFRKEGQNVTLSCEQNLNHDAMYWYRQDPGQGLRLIYYSQIVNDFQKGDIAEGYSVSREKKESFPLTVTSAQKNPTAFYLCASRLGGADTQYFGPGTRLTVL.